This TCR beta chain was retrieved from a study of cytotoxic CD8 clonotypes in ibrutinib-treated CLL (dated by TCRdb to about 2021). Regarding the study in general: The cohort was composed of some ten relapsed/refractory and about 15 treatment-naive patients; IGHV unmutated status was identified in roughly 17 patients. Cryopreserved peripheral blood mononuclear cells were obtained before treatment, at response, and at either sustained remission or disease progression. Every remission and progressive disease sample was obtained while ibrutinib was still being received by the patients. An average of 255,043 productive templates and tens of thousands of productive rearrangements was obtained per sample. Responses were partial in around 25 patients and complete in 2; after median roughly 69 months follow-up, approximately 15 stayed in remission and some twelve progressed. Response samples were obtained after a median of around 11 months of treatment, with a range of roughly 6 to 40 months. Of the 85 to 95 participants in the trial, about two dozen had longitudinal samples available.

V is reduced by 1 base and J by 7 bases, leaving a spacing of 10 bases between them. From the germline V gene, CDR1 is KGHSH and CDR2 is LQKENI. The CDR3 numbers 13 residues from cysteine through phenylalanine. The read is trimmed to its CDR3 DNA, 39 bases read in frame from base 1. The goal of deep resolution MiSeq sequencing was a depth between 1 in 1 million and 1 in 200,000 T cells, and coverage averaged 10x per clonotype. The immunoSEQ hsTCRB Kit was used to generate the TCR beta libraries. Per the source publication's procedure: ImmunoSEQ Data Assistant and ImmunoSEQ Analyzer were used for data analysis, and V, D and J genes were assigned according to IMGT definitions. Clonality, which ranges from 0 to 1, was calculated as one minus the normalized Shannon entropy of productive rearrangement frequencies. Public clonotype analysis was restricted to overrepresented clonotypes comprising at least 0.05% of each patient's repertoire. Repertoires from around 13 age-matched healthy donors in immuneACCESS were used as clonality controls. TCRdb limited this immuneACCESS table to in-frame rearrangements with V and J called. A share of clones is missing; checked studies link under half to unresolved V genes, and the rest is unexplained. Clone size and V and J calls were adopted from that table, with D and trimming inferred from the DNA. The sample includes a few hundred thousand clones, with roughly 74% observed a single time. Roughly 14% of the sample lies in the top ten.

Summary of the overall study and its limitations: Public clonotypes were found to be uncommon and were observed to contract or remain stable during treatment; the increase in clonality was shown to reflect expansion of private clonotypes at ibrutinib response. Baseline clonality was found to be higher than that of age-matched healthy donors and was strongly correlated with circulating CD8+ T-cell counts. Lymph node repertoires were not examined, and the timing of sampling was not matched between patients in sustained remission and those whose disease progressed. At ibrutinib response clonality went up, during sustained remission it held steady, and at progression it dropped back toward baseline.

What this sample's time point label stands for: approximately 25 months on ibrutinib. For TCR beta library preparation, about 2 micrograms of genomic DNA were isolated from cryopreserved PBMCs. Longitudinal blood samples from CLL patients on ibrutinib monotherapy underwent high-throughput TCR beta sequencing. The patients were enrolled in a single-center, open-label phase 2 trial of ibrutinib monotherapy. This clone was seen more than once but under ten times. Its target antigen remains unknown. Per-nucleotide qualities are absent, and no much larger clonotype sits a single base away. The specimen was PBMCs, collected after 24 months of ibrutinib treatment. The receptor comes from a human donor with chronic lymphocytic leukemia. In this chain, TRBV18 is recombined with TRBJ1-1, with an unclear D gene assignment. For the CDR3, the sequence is CASSPLTELEAFF. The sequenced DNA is TGTGCCAGCTCACCACTTACAGAACTTGAAGCTTTCTTT.